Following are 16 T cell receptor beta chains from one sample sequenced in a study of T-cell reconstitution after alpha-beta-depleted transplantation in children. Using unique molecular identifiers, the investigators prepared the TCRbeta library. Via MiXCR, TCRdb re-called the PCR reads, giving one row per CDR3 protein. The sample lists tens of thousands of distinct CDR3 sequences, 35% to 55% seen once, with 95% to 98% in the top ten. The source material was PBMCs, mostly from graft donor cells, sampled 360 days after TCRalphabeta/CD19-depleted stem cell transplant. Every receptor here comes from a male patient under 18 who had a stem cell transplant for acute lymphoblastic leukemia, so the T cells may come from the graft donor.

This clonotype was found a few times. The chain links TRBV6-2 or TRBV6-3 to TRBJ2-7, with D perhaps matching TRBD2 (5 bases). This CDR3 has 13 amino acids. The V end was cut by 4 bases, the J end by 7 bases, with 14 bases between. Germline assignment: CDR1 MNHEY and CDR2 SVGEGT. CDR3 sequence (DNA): TGTGCCAGCAGTTCCTTAGACGGGAATGAGCAGTACTTC. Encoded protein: CASSSLDGNEQYF.

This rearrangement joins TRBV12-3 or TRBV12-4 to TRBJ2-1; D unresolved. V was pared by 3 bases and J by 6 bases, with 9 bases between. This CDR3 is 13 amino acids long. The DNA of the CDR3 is TGTGCCAGCAGTTTCTCGACTTCCAATGAGCAGTTCTTC. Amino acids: CASSFSTSNEQFF.

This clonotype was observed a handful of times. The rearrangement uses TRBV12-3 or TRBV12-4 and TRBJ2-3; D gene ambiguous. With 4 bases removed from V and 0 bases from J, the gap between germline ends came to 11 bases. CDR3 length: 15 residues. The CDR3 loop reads CASSSYEESTDTQYF. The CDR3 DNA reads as TGTGCCAGCAGTTCTTACGAGGAGAGCACAGATACGCAGTATTTT.

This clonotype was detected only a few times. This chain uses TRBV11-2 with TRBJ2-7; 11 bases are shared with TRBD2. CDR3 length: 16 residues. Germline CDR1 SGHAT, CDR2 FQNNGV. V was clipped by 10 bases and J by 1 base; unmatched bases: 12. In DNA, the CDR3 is TGTGCCACGTATGGGCCTAGCGGGAGGACATCCTACGAGCAGTACTTC. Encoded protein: CATYGPSGRTSYEQYF.

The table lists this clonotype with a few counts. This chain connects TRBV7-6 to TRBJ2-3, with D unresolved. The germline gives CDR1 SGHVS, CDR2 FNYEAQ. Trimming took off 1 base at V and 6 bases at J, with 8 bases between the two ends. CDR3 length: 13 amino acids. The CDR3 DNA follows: TGTGCCAGCAGCTTAGGCCCCGGGGATACGCAGTATTTT. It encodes CASSLGPGDTQYF.

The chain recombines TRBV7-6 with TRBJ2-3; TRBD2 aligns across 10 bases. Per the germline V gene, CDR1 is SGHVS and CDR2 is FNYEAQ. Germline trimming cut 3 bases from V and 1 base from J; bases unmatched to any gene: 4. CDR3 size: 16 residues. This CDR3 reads CASSFRLAGGTDTQYF. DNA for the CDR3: TGTGCCAGCAGCTTTCGCCTAGCGGGAGGCACAGATACGCAGTATTTT.

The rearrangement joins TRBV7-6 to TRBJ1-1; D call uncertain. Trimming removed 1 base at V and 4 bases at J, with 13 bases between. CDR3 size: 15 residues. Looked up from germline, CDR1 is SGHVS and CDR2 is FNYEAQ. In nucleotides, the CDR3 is TGTGCCAGCAGCTTAGGAGTCGGGTTCTCCACTGAAGCTTTCTTT. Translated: CASSLGVGFSTEAFF.

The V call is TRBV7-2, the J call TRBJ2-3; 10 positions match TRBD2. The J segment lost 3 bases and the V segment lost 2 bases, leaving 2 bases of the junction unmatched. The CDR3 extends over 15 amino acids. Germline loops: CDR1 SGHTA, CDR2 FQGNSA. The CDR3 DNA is TGTGCCAGCAGCTTAACTAGCGGGGCGACAGATACGCAGTATTTT. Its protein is CASSLTSGATDTQYF.

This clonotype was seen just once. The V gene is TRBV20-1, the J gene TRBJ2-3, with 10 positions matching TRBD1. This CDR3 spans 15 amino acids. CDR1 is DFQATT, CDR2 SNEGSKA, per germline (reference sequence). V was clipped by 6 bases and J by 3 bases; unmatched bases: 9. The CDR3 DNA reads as TGCAGTGCGGATAAGGGGGACAGGGGAACAGATACGCAGTATTTT. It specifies CSADKGDRGTDTQYF.

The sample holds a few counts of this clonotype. This chain's CDR3 is CSAKSSGGHMYEQYF. In nucleotides, the CDR3 is TGCAGTGCCAAATCCAGCGGGGGTCATATGTACGAGCAGTACTTC. The chain couples TRBV20-1 to TRBJ2-7; 8 positions match TRBD2. This CDR3 has 15 residues. Germline lookup yields CDR1 DFQATT and CDR2 SNEGSKA (reference sequence). V dropped 6 bases and J dropped 4; count of bases not matched to a gene: 14.

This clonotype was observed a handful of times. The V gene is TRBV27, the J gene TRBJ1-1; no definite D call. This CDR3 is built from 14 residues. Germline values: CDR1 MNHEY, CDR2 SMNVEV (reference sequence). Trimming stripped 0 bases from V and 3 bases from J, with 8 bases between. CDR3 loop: CASSLSAGYTEAFF. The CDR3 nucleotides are TGTGCCAGCAGTTTATCTGCGGGCTACACTGAAGCTTTCTTT.

As DNA, the CDR3 is TGTGCCAGCAGTTTTGACGGGGGGTACACTGAAGCTTTCTTT. Its translation: CASSFDGGYTEAFF. This chain uses TRBV12-3 or TRBV12-4 with TRBJ1-1, with D possibly being TRBD1 (5 bases). CDR3 length: 14 amino acids. Trimming cost V 3 bases and J 3 bases, with 11 bases left between them.

The CDR3 protein is CSDHRDRGHYGYTF. CDR3 in DNA: TGCAGCGACCACCGGGACAGGGGCCACTATGGCTACACCTTC. The chain couples TRBV29-1 to TRBJ1-2; 10 bases fit TRBD1. The CDR3 runs to 14 residues. CDR1 SQVTM and CDR2 ANQGSEA come from the germline V gene. V trimming: 7 bases; J trimming: 3 bases; junction bases outside the gene matches: 8.

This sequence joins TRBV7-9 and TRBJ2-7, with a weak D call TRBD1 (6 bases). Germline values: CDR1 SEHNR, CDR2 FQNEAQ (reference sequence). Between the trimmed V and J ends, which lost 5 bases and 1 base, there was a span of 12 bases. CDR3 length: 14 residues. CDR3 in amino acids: CASSLLDRSYEQYF. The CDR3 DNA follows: TGTGCCAGCAGCCTCCTCGACAGGTCCTACGAGCAGTACTTC.

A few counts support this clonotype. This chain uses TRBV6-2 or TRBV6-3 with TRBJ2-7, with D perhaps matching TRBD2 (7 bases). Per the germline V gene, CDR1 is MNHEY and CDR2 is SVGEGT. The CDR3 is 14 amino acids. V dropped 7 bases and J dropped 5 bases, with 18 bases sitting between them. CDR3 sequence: CASKRGGVTDEQYF. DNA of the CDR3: TGTGCCAGCAAGAGGGGGGGAGTTACCGACGAGCAGTACTTC.

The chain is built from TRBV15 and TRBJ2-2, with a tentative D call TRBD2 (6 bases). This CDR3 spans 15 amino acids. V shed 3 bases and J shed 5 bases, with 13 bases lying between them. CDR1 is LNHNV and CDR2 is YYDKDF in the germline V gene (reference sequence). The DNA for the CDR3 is TGTGCCACCAGCAGCGGCGGGACGGTAACCGGGGAGCTGTTTTTT. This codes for CATSSGGTVTGELFF.